Shown below are 32 T cell receptor beta chains from a single sample sequenced in a study of T-cell reconstitution after alpha-beta-depleted transplantation in children. Unique molecular identifiers were incorporated during preparation of the TCRbeta library. TCRdb reprocessed the PCR reads with MiXCR, giving one entry per CDR3 protein. The sample gives approximately 640,000 distinct CDR3 sequences, around 16% of which show up once; about 1.1% is in the top ten. The sample was PBMCs from the stem cell graft donor, taken from the stem cell graft. The receptors originated from a human donor who donated a stem cell graft to a child with acute myeloid leukemia.

The chain combines TRBV25-1 with TRBJ1-1; perhaps TRBD1 as D (5 bases). CDR3 length: 13 residues. Germline V gene sequence: CDR1 MGHDK, CDR2 SYGVNS. V lost 6 bases and J lost 5, with 13 bases in between. Here the CDR3 reads CASRDPRGTEAFF. CDR3 coding DNA: TGTGCCAGCAGAGATCCCCGGGGGACTGAAGCTTTCTTT.

The chain links TRBV6-1 to TRBJ2-6; D is unclear. Germline CDR1 is MNHNS and CDR2 is SASEGT. Trimming shortened V by 2 bases and J by 0 bases, and 5 bases separated the two germline ends. This CDR3 contains 15 residues. The DNA of the CDR3 is TGTGCCAGCAGTGAATACAGCTCTGGGGCCAACGTCCTGACTTTC. This translates into CASSEYSSGANVLTF.

This clonotype was seen repeatedly, ten times or more. CDR3 nucleotides: TGTGCCAGCAGTTTATGGCCCAATCCGTATAATCAGCCCCAGCATTTT. Translated: CASSLWPNPYNQPQHF. The J gene is TRBJ1-5, the V gene TRBV27; D remains unclear. V was trimmed by 1 base and J by 4 bases, leaving 14 bases between them. Germline CDR1 reads MNHEY; CDR2 reads SMNVEV (reference sequence). This CDR3 has 16 amino acids.

This clonotype was recorded many times. The genes are TRBV6-4 and TRBJ2-2, with 9 bases that match TRBD2. V lost 6 bases, J lost 0 bases, and 2 bases stayed unmatched. The CDR3 contains 15 residues. Per the germline V gene, CDR1 is MRHNA and CDR2 is SNTAGT. As DNA, the CDR3 is TGTGCCAGCAGAAGACTAGCGGCGAACACCGGGGAGCTGTTTTTT. This codes for CASRRLAANTGELFF.

The genes are TRBV20-1 and TRBJ2-2, with D possibly being TRBD2 (6 bases). The germline V gene has CDR1 DFQATT and CDR2 SNEGSKA (reference sequence). V lost 3 bases to trimming and J lost 4 bases, with 15 bases between them. The CDR3 has 15 amino acids. The CDR3 DNA reads as TGCAGTGCTAGGAGGGGAGGCACGGGCACCGGGGAGCTGTTTTTT. This translates into CSARRGGTGTGELFF.

The rearrangement links TRBV5-4 to TRBJ1-2, with D tentatively TRBD1 (6 bases). V dropped 3 bases and J dropped 14 bases, with 17 bases sitting between them. Germline values: CDR1 SGHNT, CDR2 YYREEE (reference sequence). The CDR3 is made up of 12 amino acids. The CDR3 coding sequence is TGTGCCAGCAGCTGGAGTAGACAGGTTTATACCTTC. Translating gives CASSWSRQVYTF. Combining the CDR3 with reference TRBV5-4 and TRBJ1-2 gives the whole variable domain ETGVTQSPTHLIKTRGQQVTLRCSSQSGHNTVSWYQQALGQGPQFIFQYYREEENGRGNFPPRFSGLQFPNYSSELNVNALELDDSALYLCASSWSRQVYTFGSGTRLTVV.

This clonotype was observed many times. The V call is TRBV12-3 or TRBV12-4, the J call TRBJ2-7; D possibly matches TRBD1 or TRBD2 (5 bases each). CDR3 length: 14 residues. V was cut by 9 bases and J by 2 bases, with 17 bases left in between. In nucleotides, the CDR3 is TGTGCCAGTAATAACAGGTTGAGGGCCTACGAGCAGTACTTC. Protein: CASNNRLRAYEQYF.

The chain recombines TRBV12-5 with TRBJ2-7, with a tentative D call TRBD1 (5 bases). V lost 1 base to trimming and J lost 4 bases, with 11 bases between them. This CDR3 has 14 amino acids. Germline V CDR1 and CDR2: LGHNT, FRNRAP. The CDR3 spells CASGLDGRVYEQYF. CDR3 sequence (DNA): TGTGCTAGTGGTTTGGATGGCAGGGTGTACGAGCAGTACTTC. The whole variable domain, filled in from reference TRBV12-5 and TRBJ2-7, reads DARVTQTPRHKVTEMGQEVTMRCQPILGHNTVFWYRQTMMQGLELLAYFRNRAPLDDSGMPKDRFSAEMPDATLATLKIQPSEPRDSAVYFCASGLDGRVYEQYFGPGTRLTVT.

This clonotype was observed many times. The chain employs TRBV29-1 and TRBJ1-1; D perhaps matches TRBD1 (5 bases). The V gene lost 3 bases and the J gene lost 3 bases, with 8 bases spanning the gap. This CDR3 has 12 amino acids. Germline V gives CDR1 SQVTM, CDR2 ANQGSEA. CDR3 DNA: TGCAGCGTTGAGGACATCGACACTGAAGCTTTCTTT. It specifies CSVEDIDTEAFF.

The chain recombines TRBV6-5 with TRBJ1-1; D gene uncertain. The ends were cut back, 0 bases at V and 3 bases at J, with 8 bases in the middle. Per the germline V gene, CDR1 is MNHEY and CDR2 is SVGAGI. This CDR3 region has 14 residues. CDR3 region: CASSYSGPHTEAFF. The CDR3 bases are TGTGCCAGCAGTTACTCGGGCCCCCACACTGAAGCTTTCTTT.

At least ten counts were recorded for this clonotype. As DNA, the CDR3 is TGTGCCAGCAGCTTAGATCCGGGGGCCGCAGATACGCAGTATTTT. Protein sequence: CASSLDPGAADTQYF. The chain joins TRBV7-2 to TRBJ2-3, with D perhaps being TRBD1 or TRBD2 (6 bases each). The CDR3 has 15 residues. Trimming left V 1 base short and J 4 bases short, with 12 bases between. The germline gives CDR1 SGHTA, CDR2 FQGNSA.

This clonotype showed up just a few times. This sequence joins TRBV9 and TRBJ2-3; D may be TRBD2 (6 bases). Per the germline V gene, CDR1 is SGDLS and CDR2 is YYNGEE. The CDR3 totals 13 residues. Trimming pared 2 bases from V and 5 bases from J, leaving 9 bases between. CDR3 residues: CASSVGGKDTQYF. Here the CDR3 DNA reads TGTGCCAGCAGCGTCGGCGGGAAAGATACGCAGTATTTT. Drawing the rest from reference TRBV9 and TRBJ2-3, the complete variable domain is DSGVTQTPKHLITATGQRVTLRCSPRSGDLSVYWYQQSLDQGLQFLIQYYNGEERAKGNILERFSAQQFPDLHSELNLSSLELGDSALYFCASSVGGKDTQYFGPGTRLTVL.

The chain combines TRBV5-1 with TRBJ1-1; 7 bases map to TRBD1. V gave up 4 bases and J gave up 5 bases; unmatched junction bases: 8. This CDR3 spans 14 amino acids. The germline V gene has CDR1 SGHRS and CDR2 YFSETQ. The CDR3 loop is CASSPTGARTEAFF. Written as DNA, the CDR3 is TGCGCCAGCAGCCCCACAGGGGCGCGTACTGAAGCTTTCTTT.

The gene calls are TRBV7-9 and TRBJ1-1; unclear D gene. The length of the CDR3 is 12 residues. Germline assignment: CDR1 SEHNR and CDR2 FQNEAQ (reference sequence). V gave up 9 bases and J gave up 1 base, with 9 bases separating them. In DNA, the CDR3 is TGTGCCAGGAAGGAGGGGAACACTGAAGCTTTCTTT. Its protein product is CARKEGNTEAFF.

This clonotype has at least ten counts. The rearrangement links TRBV20-1 to TRBJ2-7, with 10 bases fitting TRBD2. The CDR3 is 15 residues long. Germline trimming cut 6 bases from V and 0 bases from J; bases unmatched to any gene: 8. Germline lookup yields CDR1 DFQATT and CDR2 SNEGSKA (reference sequence). The CDR3 here is CSAEELAGYSYEQYF. CDR3 bases: TGCAGTGCCGAAGAACTAGCGGGGTACTCCTACGAGCAGTACTTC.

This clonotype was counted ten times or more. The rearrangement joins TRBV29-1 to TRBJ1-2, with 7 bases identical to TRBD1. Germline V gives CDR1 SQVTM, CDR2 ANQGSEA. The CDR3 spans 12 residues. V shed 3 bases and J 8 bases; nucleotides not matched to a gene: 6. As DNA, the CDR3 is TGCAGCGTTGACGACAGGGCCCTAGGCTACACCTTC. This sequence encodes CSVDDRALGYTF.

This clonotype has ten or more counts. V gene TRBV5-6 combines with J gene TRBJ2-1; TRBD1 matches 9 bases. The CDR3 consists of 14 residues. Germline V gene sequence: CDR1 SGHDT, CDR2 YYEEEE. V lost 4 bases to trimming and J lost 5 bases; unmatched junction nucleotides: 4. The CDR3 sequence: CASSVGTGHNEQFF. The CDR3, as DNA: TGTGCCAGCAGCGTTGGGACAGGGCACAATGAGCAGTTCTTC. Combining the CDR3 with reference TRBV5-6 and TRBJ2-1 gives the whole variable domain DAGVTQSPTHLIKTRGQQVTLRCSPKSGHDTVSWYQQALGQGPQFIFQYYEEEERQRGNFPDRFSGHQFPNYSSELNVNALLLGDSALYLCASSVGTGHNEQFFGPGTRLTVL.

This clonotype was detected ten times or more. This chain links TRBV4-3 with TRBJ2-5; D unclear. Per germline, CDR1 LGHNA and CDR2 YSLEER. This CDR3 has 15 residues. V lost 4 bases and J lost 1, with 13 bases in between. CDR3 coding DNA: TGCGCCAGCAGCCCTGACCGAAGTACCCAAGAGACCCAGTACTTC. Protein sequence: CASSPDRSTQETQYF.

In its sample, this clonotype was seen a few times. The chain combines TRBV12-3 or TRBV12-4 with TRBJ2-5, with 11 positions matching TRBD2. V shed 2 bases, J shed 4 bases, and the junction held 6 bases outside the gene matches. This CDR3 is 16 amino acids long. The CDR3 nucleotides are TGTGCCAGCAGTTTAAGTTTAGCGGGGGGGCGAGAGACCCAGTACTTC. Translation gives CASSLSLAGGRETQYF.

The J gene is TRBJ1-1, the V gene TRBV12-3 or TRBV12-4; D gene ambiguous. The CDR3 totals 11 residues. V dropped 5 bases and J dropped 8 bases, with 9 bases sitting between them. CDR3: CASSLYREAFF. DNA for the CDR3: TGTGCCAGCAGTCTTTATAGGGAAGCTTTCTTT.

The chain couples TRBV20-1 to TRBJ2-7; 9 bases fit TRBD2. The length of the CDR3 is 17 residues. CDR1 and CDR2 (germline): DFQATT, SNEGSKA (reference sequence). This CDR3 is CSSRGQAGGSVPYEQYF. In nucleotides, the CDR3 is TGCAGCTCTCGGGGACAAGCGGGGGGCTCGGTCCCTTACGAGCAGTACTTC.

In this sample, this clonotype turned up many times. V gene TRBV20-1 combines with J gene TRBJ1-5; TRBD1 agrees at 7 bases. The CDR3 runs 18 residues. Germline CDR1 DFQATT, CDR2 SNEGSKA (reference sequence). The V and J ends lost 0 bases and 2 bases, in that order; junction bases with no gene match: 13. CDR3 region: CSARDPQGDGDGNQPQHF. In DNA form, the CDR3 reads TGCAGTGCTAGAGATCCGCAGGGGGATGGGGATGGCAATCAGCCCCAGCATTTT.

Ten or more counts support this clonotype. The chain employs TRBV12-3 or TRBV12-4 and TRBJ2-7; TRBD1 matches 9 bases. This CDR3 has 12 amino acids. V gave up 5 bases and J gave up 6 bases; unmatched junction bases: 2. Here the CDR3 DNA reads TGTGCCAGCAGTGGACAGGGGAGCGAGCAGTACTTC. This codes for CASSGQGSEQYF.

This clonotype was counted between two and nine times. The V and J genes are TRBV12-3 or TRBV12-4 and TRBJ2-5; maybe TRBD2 (5 bases). Deletions cut 3 bases from V and 2 bases from J, with 19 bases between. This CDR3 is 17 amino acids long. CDR3 sequence reads: CASSFQALDLKQETQYF. CDR3 nucleotide sequence: TGTGCCAGCAGTTTTCAGGCCCTGGACTTGAAACAAGAGACCCAGTACTTC.

The gene calls are TRBV15 and TRBJ1-4; 11 bases map to TRBD1. Germline lookup yields CDR1 LNHNV and CDR2 YYDKDF (reference sequence). CDR3 size: 15 residues. V lost 3 bases to trimming and J lost 8 bases; unmatched junction nucleotides: 5. DNA for the CDR3: TGTGCCACCAGCAGCCGGACAGGGGGCGGAGAAAAACTGTTTTTT. The encoded protein is CATSSRTGGGEKLFF.

This clonotype appeared a few times. J is TRBJ1-5 and V is TRBV20-1, with D possibly matching TRBD1 (6 bases). Between the trimmed V and J ends, which lost 6 bases and 1 base, there was a span of 10 bases. The germline gives CDR1 DFQATT, CDR2 SNEGSKA (reference sequence). The CDR3 totals 13 residues. CDR3 in amino acids: CSAAGASNQPQHF. The CDR3 DNA sequence: TGCAGTGCGGCAGGGGCCAGCAATCAGCCCCAGCATTTT.

In this sample, this clonotype turned up a few times. The chain employs TRBV19 and TRBJ1-5; possibly TRBD1 for D (5 bases). The V gene lost 1 base and the J gene lost 5 bases, with 15 bases spanning the gap. This CDR3 has 16 residues. Looked up from germline, CDR1 is LNHDA and CDR2 is SQIVND (reference sequence). The CDR3 loop is CASSIAEGNTYQPQHF. CDR3 nucleotides: TGTGCCAGTAGTATAGCAGAGGGGAACACTTATCAGCCCCAGCATTTT.

This clonotype was seen repeatedly, ten times or more. This rearrangement joins TRBV5-1 to TRBJ2-1; D is ambiguous. Trimming stripped 7 bases from V and 4 bases from J, with 15 bases between. This CDR3 has 14 amino acids. From germline, CDR1 is SGHRS and CDR2 YFSETQ. The CDR3 sequence is CASRQGGAYNEQFF. The CDR3 region has the DNA TGCGCCAGCCGCCAAGGCGGTGCATACAATGAGCAGTTCTTC.

The chain has TRBV5-1 and TRBJ2-3; tentative D call: TRBD2 (6 bases). This CDR3 region has 13 residues. The germline V gene encodes CDR1 SGHRS and CDR2 YFSETQ. V lost 4 bases to trimming and J lost 7 bases, with 13 bases between them. The CDR3 DNA follows: TGCGCCAGCAGCGGGGAGGTGGTAAATACGCAGTATTTT. It specifies CASSGEVVNTQYF.

This clonotype came up many times. The V and J genes are TRBV29-1 and TRBJ1-1; TRBD1 agrees at 7 bases. The J segment lost 5 bases and the V segment lost 7 bases, leaving 10 bases of the junction unmatched. Germline CDR1 and CDR2: SQVTM and ANQGSEA. This CDR3 comprises 13 residues. This chain's CDR3 is CSARQGIGTEAFF. CDR3 DNA: TGCAGCGCCCGACAGGGCATTGGGACTGAAGCTTTCTTT.

The genes are TRBV7-9 and TRBJ1-2; 12 bases agree with TRBD1. Germline V lookup: CDR1 SEHNR, CDR2 FQNEAQ (reference sequence). Trimming at V came to 2 bases and at J to 8 bases, leaving 3 bases not matched to a gene. This CDR3 is built from 14 residues. This chain's CDR3 is CASSLRDRGPGYTF. DNA for the CDR3: TGTGCCAGCAGCTTAAGGGACAGGGGGCCCGGCTACACCTTC.

V is TRBV5-1 and J is TRBJ2-7; 8 nucleotides line up with TRBD2. V lost 0 bases, J lost 3 bases, and 8 bases stayed unmatched. The germline gives CDR1 SGHRS, CDR2 YFSETQ. The length of the CDR3 is 16 residues. The CDR3 DNA follows: TGCGCCAGCAGCTTGGAACCTAGCGGGCGGCTCTACGAGCAGTACGTC. As protein: CASSLEPSGRLYEQYV.